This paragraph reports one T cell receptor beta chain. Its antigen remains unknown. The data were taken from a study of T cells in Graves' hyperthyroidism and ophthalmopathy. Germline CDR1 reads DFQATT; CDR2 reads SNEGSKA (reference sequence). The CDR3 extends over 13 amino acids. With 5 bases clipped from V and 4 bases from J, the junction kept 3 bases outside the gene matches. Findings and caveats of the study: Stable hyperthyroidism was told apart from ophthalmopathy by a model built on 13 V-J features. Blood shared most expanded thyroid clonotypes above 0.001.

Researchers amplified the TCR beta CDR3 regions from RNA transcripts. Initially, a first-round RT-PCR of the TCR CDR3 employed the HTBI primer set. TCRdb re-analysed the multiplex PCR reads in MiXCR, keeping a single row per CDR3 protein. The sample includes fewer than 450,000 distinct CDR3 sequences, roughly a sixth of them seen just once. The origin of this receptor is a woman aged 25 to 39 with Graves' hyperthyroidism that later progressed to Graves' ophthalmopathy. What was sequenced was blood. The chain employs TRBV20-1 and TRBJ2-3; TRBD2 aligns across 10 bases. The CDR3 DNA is TGCAGTGCTCCAGCGGGAGGGCCAGATACGCAGTATTTT. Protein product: CSAPAGGPDTQYF.